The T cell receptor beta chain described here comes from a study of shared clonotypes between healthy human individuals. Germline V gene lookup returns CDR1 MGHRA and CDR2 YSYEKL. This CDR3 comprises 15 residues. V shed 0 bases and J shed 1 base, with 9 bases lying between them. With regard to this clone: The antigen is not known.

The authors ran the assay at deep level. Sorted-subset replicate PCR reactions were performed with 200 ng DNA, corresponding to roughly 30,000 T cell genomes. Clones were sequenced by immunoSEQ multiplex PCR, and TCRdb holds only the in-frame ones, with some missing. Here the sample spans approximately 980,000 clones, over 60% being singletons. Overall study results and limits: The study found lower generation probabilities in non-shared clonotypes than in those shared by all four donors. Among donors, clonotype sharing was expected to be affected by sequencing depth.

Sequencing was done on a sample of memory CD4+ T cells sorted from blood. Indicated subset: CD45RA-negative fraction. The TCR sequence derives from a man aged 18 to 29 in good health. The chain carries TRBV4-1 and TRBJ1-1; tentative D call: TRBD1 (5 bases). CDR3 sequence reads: CASSQEGAQNTEAFF. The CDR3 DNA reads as TGCGCCAGCAGCCAAGAAGGGGCCCAGAACACTGAAGCTTTCTTT.